The 21 T cell receptor beta chains presented below share a single source sample, sequenced in a study of identical twins. TCRdb re-analysed the 5' RACE reads in MiXCR, keeping a single row per CDR3 protein. Counted here are 400,000 to 550,000 distinct CDR3 sequences, about 13% occurring once; the ten biggest clones make up around 0.98%. The data were also submitted as part of a second study, on yellow fever vaccine responses in identical twins.

The sequenced material came from CD4+ T cells sorted from blood. The receptor set was obtained from a woman aged 18 to 35 in good health.

This clonotype appeared a few times. V and J are TRBV23-1 and TRBJ2-7; D unresolved. TRBV23-1 is given ORF status, its function remaining uncertain. Trimming took 2 bases from V and 3 from J, leaving 8 bases between them. The CDR3 is 13 amino acids. CDR3 sequence: CASSQVTVYEQYF. The CDR3 DNA reads as TGCGCCAGCAGTCAAGTAACAGTCTACGAGCAGTACTTC.

This clonotype was seen a handful of times. The genes are TRBV6-1 and TRBJ2-3, with 7 bases identical to TRBD1. Germline V lookup: CDR1 MNHNS, CDR2 SASEGT. With V trimmed by 7 bases and J by 1 base, 11 bases remained unmatched. The CDR3 length is 16 residues. CDR3 sequence reads: CASTPDRVGGTDTQYF. In DNA, the CDR3 is TGTGCCAGCACCCCAGACAGGGTTGGAGGCACAGATACGCAGTATTTT.

This clonotype was counted between two and nine times. The CDR3 spells CASTASGRVYNEQFF. The DNA of the CDR3 is TGTGCCAGCACGGCTAGCGGTAGGGTCTACAATGAGCAGTTCTTC. This chain uses TRBV11-2 with TRBJ2-1, with 7 bases fitting TRBD2. The CDR3 extends over 15 amino acids. J lost 3 bases, V lost 7 bases, and 9 bases had no gene match. Looked up from germline, CDR1 is SGHAT and CDR2 is FQNNGV.

This clonotype showed up many times. The chain joins TRBV20-1 to TRBJ2-2; 7 bases fit TRBD2. Germline assignment: CDR1 DFQATT and CDR2 SNEGSKA (reference sequence). The CDR3 extends over 16 amino acids. The trim removed 1 base at V and 4 bases at J, leaving 9 bases unmatched. The CDR3 loop reads CSARVLQTSITGELFF. CDR3 nucleotide sequence: TGCAGTGCTAGAGTTCTCCAGACTAGCATCACCGGGGAGCTGTTTTTT.

This clonotype was seen more than once but under ten times. The chain uses TRBV7-3 and TRBJ2-2; D not certain. The V end was cut by 5 bases, the J end by 3 bases, with 19 bases between. Looked up from germline, CDR1 is SGHTA and CDR2 is FQGTGA. The CDR3 consists of 17 residues. The CDR3 loop is CASSRPPLSPDTGELFF. The CDR3 coding sequence is TGTGCCAGCAGCCGACCACCCCTGAGCCCCGACACCGGGGAGCTGTTTTTT. Full variable domain (outside the CDR3, taken from reference TRBV7-3 and TRBJ2-2): GAGVSQTPSNKVTEKGKYVELRCDPISGHTALYWYRQSLGQGPEFLIYFQGTGAADDSGLPNDRFFAVRPEGSVSTLKIQRTERGDSAVYLCASSRPPLSPDTGELFFGEGSRLTVL.

This clonotype was observed at least ten times. This chain connects TRBV20-1 to TRBJ2-7; tentatively, D is TRBD1 (6 bases). This CDR3 contains 14 residues. V lost 5 bases to trimming and J lost 2 bases, with 16 bases between them. Germline V gene sequence: CDR1 DFQATT, CDR2 SNEGSKA (reference sequence). The CDR3 reads CSAGRDTGAYEQYF. As DNA, the CDR3 is TGCAGTGCTGGCCGGGACACCGGTGCCTACGAGCAGTACTTC.

This clonotype occurred a few times. The J gene is TRBJ2-1, the V gene TRBV15; 7 bases align to TRBD1. The CDR3 consists of 17 residues. Per the germline V gene, CDR1 is LNHNV and CDR2 is YYDKDF (reference sequence). V dropped 6 bases and J dropped 9; count of bases not matched to a gene: 20. In DNA form, the CDR3 reads TGTGCCACCAGTACCCCCTCCAGGGGGTGGCTGACAAGTGAGCAGTTCTTC. Residues: CATSTPSRGWLTSEQFF.

This clonotype appeared a few times. The chain combines TRBV12-3 or TRBV12-4 with TRBJ2-7, with 9 bases matching TRBD1. The junction had 12 bases not matched to a gene; V was cut back by 2 bases and J by 7 bases. The CDR3 contains 16 residues. CDR3 nucleotide sequence: TGTGCCAGCAGTTTACGGTATTTACAGGGGGCGCGGGAGCAGTACTTC. As protein: CASSLRYLQGAREQYF.

The chain uses TRBV24-1 and TRBJ2-3, with D possibly matching TRBD1 (5 bases). Trimming took 2 bases from V and 9 from J, leaving 14 bases between them. The germline CDR1 and CDR2 sequences are KGHDR and SFDVKD. The CDR3 is 14 amino acids. CDR3 region: CATSDSLGVRTQYF. For the CDR3, the DNA is TGTGCCACCAGTGATTCTCTAGGGGTCAGGACGCAGTATTTT.

Ten or more counts support this clonotype. The chain recombines TRBV20-1 with TRBJ2-5; 9 bases fit TRBD1. This CDR3 has 13 residues. V lost 8 bases to trimming and J lost 5 bases; unmatched junction nucleotides: 9. The germline V gene encodes CDR1 DFQATT and CDR2 SNEGSKA (reference sequence). In nucleotides, the CDR3 is TGCAGTAGAACAGGGGGCGGGCGTGAGACCCAGTACTTC. Translating it yields CSRTGGGRETQYF.

This clonotype was observed a few times. The chain couples TRBV5-1 to TRBJ2-5; D ambiguous. The CDR3 loop spans 13 amino acids. The germline gives CDR1 SGHRS, CDR2 YFSETQ. V lost 5 bases and J 4 bases, leaving 12 bases between the germline ends. CDR3: CASRATSRETQYF. DNA of the CDR3: TGCGCCAGCAGGGCTACCTCCAGAGAGACCCAGTACTTC.

This clonotype was counted ten times or more. The chain combines TRBV12-3 or TRBV12-4 with TRBJ2-5; TRBD2 matches at 9 bases. CDR3 length equals 14 residues. Germline trimming cut 7 bases from V and 5 bases from J; bases unmatched to any gene: 8. The CDR3 DNA follows: TGTGCCAGCACCTATAGGACTAGCGAGGAGACCCAGTACTTC. This encodes CASTYRTSEETQYF.

This clonotype came up a few times. V usage is TRBV2 and J usage is TRBJ2-1, with D unclear. V was trimmed by 5 bases and J by 4 bases, leaving 12 bases between them. The CDR3 length is 14 residues. Per germline, CDR1 SNHLY and CDR2 FYNNEI. CDR3 sequence reads: CASSYLRQYNEQFF. The CDR3 DNA is TGTGCCAGCAGTTATTTAAGACAATACAATGAGCAGTTCTTC. The entire variable domain, with the rest obtained from reference TRBV2 and TRBJ2-1, is as follows: EPEVTQTPSHQVTQMGQEVILRCVPISNHLYFYWYRQILGQKVEFLVSFYNNEISEKSEIFDDQFSVERPDGSNFTLKIRSTKLEDSAMYFCASSYLRQYNEQFFGPGTRLTVL.

This clonotype was counted between two and nine times. V and J are TRBV12-3 or TRBV12-4 and TRBJ2-3; 14 bases are shared with TRBD2. The ends lost 6 bases at V and 0 bases at J; junction bases unmatched: 8. This CDR3 is 18 amino acids long. CDR3 loop: CASSRTSGGMISTDTQYF. CDR3 coding DNA: TGTGCCAGCAGCCGGACTAGCGGGGGGATGATCAGCACAGATACGCAGTATTTT.

This clonotype occurred once. Sequence at one end of the junction differs from germline and may be a read error. The CDR3 region is CASSYSLESQYF. The CDR3 region has the DNA TGTGCCAGCAGTTACTCGCTAGAGTCCCAGTACTTC. This rearrangement joins TRBV5-5 to TRBJ2-5, with D unclear. The germline CDR1 and CDR2 sequences are SGHKS and YYEKEE (reference sequence). The CDR3 has 12 residues. The full variable domain, with the rest looked up from reference TRBV5-5 and TRBJ2-5, is DAGVTQSPTHLIKTRGQQVTLRCSPISGHKSVSWYQQVLGQGPQFIFQYYEKEERGRGNFPDRFSARQFPNYSSELNVNALLLGDSALYLCASSYSLESQYFGPGTRLLVL.

This clonotype was counted ten times or more. This chain uses TRBV14 with TRBJ2-2, with 7 bases identical to TRBD2. Trimming cost V 4 bases and J 3 bases; bases outside gene matches: 8. The CDR3 is made up of 16 amino acids. The germline V gene has CDR1 SGHDN and CDR2 FVKESK. The DNA for the CDR3 is TGTGCCAGCAGCCCGCGACTAGCATGGGACACCGGGGAGCTGTTTTTT. Its translation is CASSPRLAWDTGELFF.

This clonotype was seen a handful of times. The chain links TRBV5-1 to TRBJ2-4; 12 bases line up with TRBD1. This CDR3 has 16 residues. J lost 5 bases, V lost 4 bases, and 7 bases had no gene match. CDR1 SGHRS and CDR2 YFSETQ come from the germline V gene. CDR3 region: CASSEGTGGAENIQYF. In DNA form, the CDR3 reads TGCGCCAGCAGCGAGGGGACAGGGGGCGCGGAAAACATTCAGTACTTC. Variable domain in full (rest from reference TRBV5-1 and TRBJ2-4): KAGVTQTPRYLIKTRGQQVTLSCSPISGHRSVSWYQQTPGQGLQFLFEYFSETQRNKGNFPGRFSGRQFSNSRSEMNVSTLELGDSALYLCASSEGTGGAENIQYFGAGTRLSVL.

This clonotype was seen only a few times. The rearrangement joins TRBV30 to TRBJ2-7; no clear D gene. Trimming took off 7 bases at V and 0 bases at J, with 16 bases between the two ends. CDR3 length equals 14 residues. Germline assignment: CDR1 GTSNPN and CDR2 SVGIG (reference sequence). The CDR3 DNA follows: TGTGCCTCCTCGAAGGGCAGCGACTCCTACGAGCAGTACTTC. This translates into CASSKGSDSYEQYF.

This clonotype was counted a few times. The chain is built from TRBV12-3 or TRBV12-4 and TRBJ1-1; D is unresolved. The V gene lost 3 bases and the J gene lost 3 bases, with 8 bases spanning the gap. This CDR3 is built from 13 residues. The CDR3 DNA reads as TGTGCCAGCAGTTTGAGCAGCTACACTGAAGCTTTCTTT. This translates into CASSLSSYTEAFF.

This clonotype was recorded at least ten times. The chain uses TRBV20-1 and TRBJ1-5, with 7 bases aligning to TRBD1. Trimming at V came to 3 bases and at J to 3 bases, leaving 2 bases not matched to a gene. The CDR3 contains 13 residues. CDR1 is DFQATT, CDR2 SNEGSKA, per germline (reference sequence). The CDR3 coding sequence is TGCAGTGCTAGCAGGGGGTTCAATCAGCCCCAGCATTTT. It specifies CSASRGFNQPQHF.

The V call is TRBV12-3 or TRBV12-4, the J call TRBJ2-1, with TRBD2 matching 7 bases. Germline trimming cut 2 bases from V and 10 bases from J; bases unmatched to any gene: 2. This CDR3 comprises 12 residues. CDR3 sequence: CASSLPGGEQFF. The DNA for the CDR3 is TGTGCCAGCAGTTTACCCGGGGGGGAGCAGTTCTTC.